This TCR beta chain was sequenced in a study of cytomegalovirus exposure and HLA in healthy donors. Regarding the study as a whole: Being indistinguishable, some V segments were excluded, TRBV6-2 and TRBV6-3 among them.

On this clone itself: Its antigen is not known.

The CDR3 has 18 amino acids. Germline V CDR1 and CDR2: MDHEN, SYDVKM. The V and J ends lost 2 bases and 4 bases, in that order; junction bases with no gene match: 16. PCR amplification relied on 60 Vbeta primers (plus 13 Jbeta primers). Using immunoSEQ multiplex PCR, the repertoire was profiled, and TCRdb retains in-frame clones only, with some absent. This sample has about 150,000 clones, with 60% to 80% found just once. Sequencing input: PBMCs. The origin of this receptor is a man aged 18 to 35 in good health and CMV-seropositive. The V and J genes are TRBV28 and TRBJ2-7, with TRBD2 matching 8 bases. The CDR3 bases are TGTGCCAGCAGTTTAAATTTAGGGTGGTTAGCGGGAAAGTACGAGCAGTACTTC. This sequence encodes CASSLNLGWLAGKYEQYF.